This TCR beta chain stems from a study of graft-versus-host responses after intestinal transplantation (dated by TCRdb to about 2021). Some background on the complete study: The transplants that recipients received were multivisceral, liver-intestinal, or isolated intestinal. Every recipient was given anti-thymocyte globulin induction, then maintenance tacrolimus and steroids for around three years. Graft-versus-host and host-versus-graft alloreactive T cell clones were tracked in the graft, circulation and bone marrow after intestinal transplantation using bulk TCR-beta CDR3 sequencing. Alloreactive clones were identified by sequencing pre-transplant mixed lymphocyte reaction products and comparing these products with unstimulated pre-transplant donor and recipient T cells. A cohort of about two dozen intestinal transplant recipients, including one retransplant, was enrolled, and a few patients lacking pretransplant specimens were excluded. A peak of at least 4% donor T cells among recipient peripheral blood mononuclear cells was the definition used for donor T cell macrochimerism. Rather than going through the commercial service, samples from a few later patients were sequenced in-house on an Illumina MiSeq and processed with MiXCR. What the work shows at the level of the full study, not this receptor alone: High GvH to HvG T cell clonal ratios were observed in the allografts of patients with donor T cell macrochimerism. GvH clones were detected in recipient bone marrow, and some of these GvH clones were observed earlier in ileal mucosa or blood, consistent with an intestinal mucosal origin. Conclusions were limited by the relatively low number and heterogeneity of intestinal transplant patients. Peak levels of circulating GvH clones were associated with declines in HvG clones early after transplant.

V drops 5 bases and J drops 4 bases, leaving 11 bases in between. CDR1 and CDR2 are drawn from the germline V gene: SGHVS, FNYEAQ. The CDR3 runs 14 residues from the cysteine to the phenylalanine. Only the CDR3 part of the read is kept: 42 bases, read in frame from the first base. Receptor amplification or capture employed the immunoSEQ multiplex PCR assay. In most patients, genomic DNA was isolated using the Qiagen DNeasy Blood and Tissue Kit and sent frozen to Adaptive Biotechnologies for TCR sequencing. For most patients, high-throughput TCR-beta CDR3 sequencing of genomic DNA was performed by Adaptive Biotechnologies. The study's processing was this. TCR sequencing data were retrieved from Adaptive's ImmunoSEQ software for 15 to 20 patients, whereas a few other patients were processed with MiXCR and VDJtools. To correct CD4 versus CD8 sorting errors, any sequence found in both subsets at a frequency ratio below 5:1 was removed. Because the origin of CDR3 nucleotide sequences shared between donor and recipient could not be assigned, those sequences were removed. To count as alloreactive, a clone needed at least 2-fold expansion over unstimulated cells and a minimum CFSE-low frequency of 0.002% (template counts) or 0.001% (read counts). A clone was considered mappable if detected in the sequenced pre-transplant spleen, lymph node, or MLR CFSE-low populations of the donor or recipient. The cumulative frequency of alloreactive clones was calculated as a percentage of all sequences, weighted by copy number. In TCRdb, the immuneACCESS table is reduced to in-frame sequences with V and J assigned. These tables do not hold every clone; where another copy was compared, an unresolved V gene accounts for under half, and the others remain unexplained. Clonal size and the V and J genes are those of that table, whereas D and trimming came from the DNA. Within this sample are around 6,700 clones, with about 24% of them counted one time only. The top ten clonotypes cover 5.5% of the sample.

To note about this clone: No clone much larger than this one lies a single base away; base qualities are absent.

This specimen's time point label, per the study, means: cells obtained before transplantation from donor or recipient. In mixed lymphocyte reactions, some 200,000 CFSE-labeled pre-transplant responders were plated with some 200,000 irradiated violet-dye-labeled stimulators and cultured for over five days. After the mixed lymphocyte reaction, proliferating CD3+CD4+CFSE-low and CD3+CD8+CFSE-low responder cells were FACS-sorted on a BD Influx sorter. This receptor was obtained from a human patient who was an organ donor for intestinal transplantation. This specimen was alloreactive CD4+ T cells from a mixed lymphocyte reaction culture, taken before transplantation. This specimen's cell subset or site label, interpreted: CFSE-low proliferating T cells sorted from roughly 6-day pre-transplant mixed lymphocyte reaction (GvH or HvG direction). The sequence links TRBV7-6 to TRBJ2-2; no D gene call is confident. The bases read TGTGCCAGCAGCCCCGAGGACGTCACCGGGGAGCTGTTTTTT. Its product reads: CASSPEDVTGELFF.